Presented here are 10 T cell receptor beta chains from one specimen sequenced in a study of post-analysis software for immune sequencing data. The study, taken as a whole, reports: TRBV segments more frequent in patients than in controls numbered several and included TRBV5-6, TRBV5-1 and TRBV20-1.

No antigens are known for them. The TCR beta cDNA libraries carried unique molecular identifiers. Via MiXCR, TCRdb re-called the PCR reads, giving one row per CDR3 protein. The data contain over 150,000 distinct CDR3 sequences, 30% of them singletons. The sequenced material came from blood. These receptor sequences come from a girl between 10 and 17 years old with multiple sclerosis.

There are many counts of this clonotype. The gene calls are TRBV5-1 and TRBJ2-1, with TRBD1 matching 8 bases. Germline V gene lookup returns CDR1 SGHRS and CDR2 YFSETQ. Losses at the gene ends were 1 base for V and 6 bases for J; bases not matched to a gene: 6. CDR3 length: 15 residues. The CDR3, as DNA: TGCGCCAGCAGCTTGCAGGGGGCTACTTCCAATGAGCAGTTCTTC. Protein product: CASSLQGATSNEQFF.

This clonotype was seen only a few times. The rearrangement joins TRBV2 to TRBJ1-2, with TRBD1 identical over 7 bases. The V gene's germline CDR1 is SNHLY and CDR2 FYNNEI. This CDR3 contains 13 residues. The J segment lost 2 bases and the V segment lost 10 bases, leaving 7 bases of the junction unmatched. DNA of the CDR3: TGTGCCACCTCGGACAGGAGAAACTATGGCTACACCTTC. It encodes CATSDRRNYGYTF.

This clonotype was seen a few times. The CDR3, as DNA: TGCGCCAGCAGCGCCCAGGGGGGACCCCAAGAGACCCAGTACTTC. Translating gives CASSAQGGPQETQYF. This chain joins TRBV5-1 and TRBJ2-5; perhaps TRBD1 as D (7 bases). This CDR3 has 15 amino acids. Germline V gene lookup returns CDR1 SGHRS and CDR2 YFSETQ. V gave up 4 bases and J gave up 1 base, with 14 bases separating them.

This clonotype was seen ten or more times. Written as DNA, the CDR3 is TGCGCCAGCAGCCAATTCCAGGGTGCCAATGAGCAGTTCTTC. This sequence encodes CASSQFQGANEQFF. This chain links TRBV4-1 with TRBJ2-1, with D perhaps matching TRBD1 (5 bases). The ends were cut back, 2 bases at V and 6 bases at J, with 11 bases in the middle. This CDR3 region has 14 residues. CDR1 and CDR2 from the germline V gene are MGHRA and YSYEKL.

Regarding this clonotype: Mismatch with germline at one junction end may stem from a read error. J is TRBJ2-6 and V is TRBV5-1, with D possibly TRBD1 on 5 matching bases. This CDR3 has 17 amino acids. Germline lookup yields CDR1 SGHRS and CDR2 YFSETQ. The CDR3 sequence: CASSLGWVRSGADVLTF. The CDR3 DNA reads as TGCGCCAGCAGCTTGGGCTGGGTTCGATCTGGGGCCGACGTCCTGACTTTC.

The V gene is TRBV12-3 or TRBV12-4, the J gene TRBJ1-1, with TRBD1 as a possible D gene (5 bases). The CDR3 is 12 residues long. V was pared by 4 bases and J by 5 bases, with 8 bases between. Here the CDR3 reads CASSSGATEAFF. The DNA of the CDR3 is TGTGCCAGCAGTTCCGGGGCAACTGAAGCTTTCTTT.

The genes are TRBV11-2 and TRBJ2-3; TRBD1 might be the D (7 bases). V was clipped by 6 bases and J by 8 bases, with 21 bases between them. Germline V gene sequence: CDR1 SGHAT, CDR2 FQNNGV. The CDR3 runs to 15 residues. The CDR3 loop is CASSNQGGRKGTQYF. The CDR3 DNA is TGTGCCAGCAGTAATCAGGGGGGCCGAAAAGGTACGCAGTATTTT.

This clonotype was seen many times. V and J are TRBV20-1 and TRBJ2-4, with D perhaps TRBD2 (7 bases). The CDR3 has 13 residues. The V gene lost 6 bases and the J gene lost 4 bases, with 13 bases spanning the gap. Germline V gene data show CDR1 as DFQATT and CDR2 as SNEGSKA (reference sequence). This CDR3 reads CSAPRGAKNIQYF. The CDR3, as DNA: TGCAGTGCCCCCCGGGGGGCTAAAAACATTCAGTACTTC.

The chain recombines TRBV27 with TRBJ1-1, with D possibly matching TRBD1 (5 bases). The germline gives CDR1 MNHEY, CDR2 SMNVEV (reference sequence). This CDR3 is built from 13 residues. The ends were cut back, 7 bases at V and 6 bases at J, with 15 bases in the middle. CDR3 in DNA: TGTGCCAGCACAACAGGAAGGTTTGCTGAAGCTTTCTTT. Translating gives CASTTGRFAEAFF.

This clonotype was picked up many times. V is TRBV3-1 and J is TRBJ2-1; 10 bases map to TRBD1. Germline assignment: CDR1 LGHDT and CDR2 YNNKEL (reference sequence). V lost 4 bases to trimming and J lost 2 bases; unmatched junction nucleotides: 5. The CDR3 covers 16 residues. In DNA form, the CDR3 reads TGTGCCAGCAGCCCAGAGGGACAGGGGCCCTACAATGAGCAGTTCTTC. This translates into CASSPEGQGPYNEQFF.